This T cell receptor (beta chain) comes out of a study of blood T cells in healthy people across ages. At the level of the study: About one barcoded TCR beta cDNA was captured per two T cells. Findings and limits, study-wide: Calculation of diversity from one million T cells yielded estimates considered to be underestimates. Unsorted PBMC material precluded a definitive naive versus antigen-experienced comparison.

The use of a sample-barcoded 5' primer and a J-beta primer mix characterized a second PCR of about 6 to 12 cycles. TCRdb fed the 5' RACE reads into MiXCR, producing one record per CDR3 protein. The sample contains about 680,000 distinct CDR3 sequences, over 45% of which appear only once. This CDR3 contains 15 residues. Trimming took 5 bases from V and 4 from J, leaving 17 bases between them. CDR1 and CDR2 from the germline V gene are SGHTA and FQGNSA. This clonotype was counted many times. The antigen is not known. The sequence came from a woman aged 55 to 70 in good health. Sequencing was carried out using blood. The chain carries TRBV7-2 and TRBJ2-5; a weak D match, TRBD2 (5 bases). The CDR3 DNA sequence: TGTGCCAGCAGCCCACCCTCCGGAGGTCGAGAGACCCAGTACTTC. Amino acids: CASSPPSGGRETQYF.